One sample yielded the 6 T cell receptor beta chains listed below, sequenced in a study of CD8 T cells in ankylosing spondylitis. The antigens for these receptors are not known. Whole-study findings and limits: What appeared characteristic of ankylosing spondylitis blood was a TCR beta motif of fewer than ten highly homologous variants.

TCRdb reanalysed the 5' RACE reads using MiXCR and keeps one entry per CDR3 protein. The sample holds 700,000 or so distinct CDR3 sequences, around 20% seen once. The specimen was blood, either unsorted or a sorted T cell fraction (not recorded which). The receptors shown here come from a male donor with ankylosing spondylitis.

This clonotype has just a few counts. The rearrangement uses TRBV4-2 and TRBJ2-1; 7 positions agree with TRBD2. CDR1 is LGHNA, CDR2 YNFKEQ, per germline. The CDR3 is 17 amino acids. The V segment lost 3 bases and the J segment 0 bases; nucleotides outside the gene matches: 8. Here the CDR3 DNA reads TGTGCCAGCAGCCAGAGGACTAGTAAAGGCTCCTACAATGAGCAGTTCTTC. As protein: CASSQRTSKGSYNEQFF.

The chain carries TRBV7-9 and TRBJ2-3; 10 nucleotides align to TRBD2. This CDR3 is 15 amino acids long. Germline V gene lookup returns CDR1 SEHNR and CDR2 FQNEAQ (reference sequence). With 4 bases clipped from V and 4 bases from J, the junction kept 5 bases outside the gene matches. CDR3 in DNA: TGTGCCAGCAGCTCTAGCGGGAGAGAACCAGATACGCAGTATTTT. Its translation is CASSSSGREPDTQYF. The variable domain in full, completed from reference TRBV7-9 and TRBJ2-3, reads DTGVSQNPRHKITKRGQNVTFRCDPISEHNRLYWYRQTLGQGPEFLTYFQNEAQLEKSRLLSDRFSAERPKGSFSTLEIQRTEQGDSAMYLCASSSSGREPDTQYFGPGTRLTVL.

This clonotype has a handful of counts. This sequence joins TRBV7-9 and TRBJ1-2; no definite D call. V dropped 1 base and J dropped 3 bases, with 9 bases sitting between them. The CDR3 has 14 amino acids. The germline V gene encodes CDR1 SEHNR and CDR2 FQNEAQ (reference sequence). CDR3 DNA sequence: TGTGCCAGCAGCTTAGGGGCGGTGGACTATGGCTACACCTTC. Translated, it gives CASSLGAVDYGYTF.

The chain employs TRBV5-1 and TRBJ2-7, with D maybe TRBD2 (6 bases). V was pared by 3 bases and J by 3 bases, with 13 bases between. The CDR3 extends over 14 amino acids. Germline assignment: CDR1 SGHRS and CDR2 YFSETQ. The CDR3, as DNA: TGCGCCAGCAGCTGGGGTAGCGGTAACTACGAGCAGTACTTC. This sequence encodes CASSWGSGNYEQYF.

A few counts support this clonotype. The J gene is TRBJ2-7, the V gene TRBV5-6; no clear D. Per germline, CDR1 SGHDT and CDR2 YYEEEE. The V gene lost 4 bases and the J gene lost 2 bases, with 7 bases spanning the gap. This CDR3 comprises 12 residues. The CDR3 region is CASSAQTYEQYF. The CDR3, as DNA: TGTGCCAGCAGCGCCCAGACCTACGAGCAGTACTTC.

The chain links TRBV6-1 to TRBJ1-6, with TRBD1 identical over 8 bases. Per the germline V gene, CDR1 is MNHNS and CDR2 is SASEGT. Trimming removed 7 bases from V and 10 bases from J; junction bases left unmatched: 9. The CDR3 covers 14 residues. CDR3 bases: TGTGCCAGCAAGGCCCAGGGGGCTGGGTCACCCCTCCACTTT. Translating gives CASKAQGAGSPLHF.